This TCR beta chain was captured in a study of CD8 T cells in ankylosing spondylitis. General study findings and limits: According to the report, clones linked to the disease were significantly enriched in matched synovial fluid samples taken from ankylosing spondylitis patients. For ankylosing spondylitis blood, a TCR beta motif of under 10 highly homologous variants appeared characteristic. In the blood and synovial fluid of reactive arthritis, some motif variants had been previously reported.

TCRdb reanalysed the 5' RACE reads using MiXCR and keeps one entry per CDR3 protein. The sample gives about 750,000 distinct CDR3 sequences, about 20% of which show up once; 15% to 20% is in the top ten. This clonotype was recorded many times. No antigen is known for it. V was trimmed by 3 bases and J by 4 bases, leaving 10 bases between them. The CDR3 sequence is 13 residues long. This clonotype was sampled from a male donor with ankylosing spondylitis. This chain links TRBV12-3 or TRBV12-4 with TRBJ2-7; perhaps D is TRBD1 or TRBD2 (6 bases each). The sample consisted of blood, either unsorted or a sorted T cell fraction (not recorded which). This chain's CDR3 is CASSLGGQYEQYF. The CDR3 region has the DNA TGTGCCAGCAGTTTGGGGGGACAATACGAGCAGTACTTC.